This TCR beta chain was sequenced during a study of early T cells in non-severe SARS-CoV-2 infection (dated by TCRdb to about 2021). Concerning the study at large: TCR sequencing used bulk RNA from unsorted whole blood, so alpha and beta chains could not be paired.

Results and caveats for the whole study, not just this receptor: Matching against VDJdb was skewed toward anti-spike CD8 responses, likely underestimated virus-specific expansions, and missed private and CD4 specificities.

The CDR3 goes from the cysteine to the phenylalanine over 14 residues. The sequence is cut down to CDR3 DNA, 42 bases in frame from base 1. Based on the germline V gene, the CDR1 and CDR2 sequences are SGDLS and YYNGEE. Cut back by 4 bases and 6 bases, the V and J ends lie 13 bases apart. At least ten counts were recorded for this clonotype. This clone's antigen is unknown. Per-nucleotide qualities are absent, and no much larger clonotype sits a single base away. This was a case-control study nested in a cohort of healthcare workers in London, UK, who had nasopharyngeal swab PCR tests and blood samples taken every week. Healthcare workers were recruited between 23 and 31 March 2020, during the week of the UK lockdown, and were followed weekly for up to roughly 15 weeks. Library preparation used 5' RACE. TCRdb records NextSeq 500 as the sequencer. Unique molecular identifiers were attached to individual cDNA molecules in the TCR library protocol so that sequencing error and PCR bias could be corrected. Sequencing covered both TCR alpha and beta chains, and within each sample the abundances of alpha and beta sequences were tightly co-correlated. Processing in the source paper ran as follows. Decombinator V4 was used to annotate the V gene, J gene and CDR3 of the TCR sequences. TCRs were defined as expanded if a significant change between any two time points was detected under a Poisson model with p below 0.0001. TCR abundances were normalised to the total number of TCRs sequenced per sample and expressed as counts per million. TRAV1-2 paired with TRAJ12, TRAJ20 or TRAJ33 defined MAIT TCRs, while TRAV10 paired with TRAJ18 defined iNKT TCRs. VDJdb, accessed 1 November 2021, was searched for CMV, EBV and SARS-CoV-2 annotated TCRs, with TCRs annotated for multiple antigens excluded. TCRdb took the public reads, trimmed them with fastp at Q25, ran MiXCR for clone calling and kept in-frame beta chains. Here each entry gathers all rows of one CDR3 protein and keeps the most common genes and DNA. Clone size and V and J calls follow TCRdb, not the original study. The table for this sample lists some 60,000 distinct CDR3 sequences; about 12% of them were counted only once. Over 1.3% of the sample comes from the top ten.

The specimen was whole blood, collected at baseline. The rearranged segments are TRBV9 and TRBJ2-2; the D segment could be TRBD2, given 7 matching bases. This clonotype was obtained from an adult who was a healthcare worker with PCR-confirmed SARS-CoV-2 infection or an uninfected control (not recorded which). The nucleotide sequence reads TGTGCCAGCAGCCCCGGGGGGCCGGCCGGGGAGCTGTTTTTT. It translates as CASSPGGPAGELFF.